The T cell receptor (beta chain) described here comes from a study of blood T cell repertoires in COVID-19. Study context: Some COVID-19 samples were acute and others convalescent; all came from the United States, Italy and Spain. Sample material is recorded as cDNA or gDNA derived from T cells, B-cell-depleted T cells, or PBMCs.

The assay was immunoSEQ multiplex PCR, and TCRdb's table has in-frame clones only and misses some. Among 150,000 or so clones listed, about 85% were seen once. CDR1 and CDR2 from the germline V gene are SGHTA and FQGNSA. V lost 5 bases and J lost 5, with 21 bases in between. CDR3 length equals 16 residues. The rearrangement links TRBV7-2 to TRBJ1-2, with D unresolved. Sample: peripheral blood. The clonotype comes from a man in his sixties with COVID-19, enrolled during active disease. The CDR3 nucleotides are TGTGCCAGCAGCCCTGAGAGTGCGAGGATAACTTATGGCTACACCTTC. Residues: CASSPESARITYGYTF.